This passage covers 2 T cell receptor beta chains from one sample sequenced in a study of blood T cell repertoires in COVID-19. Libraries were prepared by immunoSEQ multiplex PCR; TCRdb keeps only in-frame clonotypes and omits some of them. The sample has approximately 110,000 clones; roughly 85% are singletons. Sequencing was done on a sample of peripheral blood. These receptors were obtained from a human donor in a cohort sampled during active COVID-19.

This clone has more than one count but fewer than ten. The DNA for the CDR3 is TGTGCCAGCAGTGAAACGCGCCAGCGACTAGAGCTGTTTTTT. As protein: CASSETRQRLELFF. This rearrangement joins TRBV6-1 to TRBJ2-2; D is possibly TRBD2 (5 bases). Germline CDR1 and CDR2: MNHNS and SASEGT. Trimming shortened V by 2 bases and J by 11 bases, and 15 bases separated the two germline ends. The CDR3 is 14 residues long.

This chain connects TRBV6-5 to TRBJ1-6; no definite D call. The CDR3 length is 14 residues. The germline V gene encodes CDR1 MNHEY and CDR2 SVGAGI. Trimming took off 0 bases at V and 9 bases at J, with 9 bases between the two ends. This chain's CDR3 is CASSYSDWVSPLHF. For the CDR3, the DNA is TGTGCCAGCAGTTACTCCGACTGGGTTTCACCCCTCCACTTT.